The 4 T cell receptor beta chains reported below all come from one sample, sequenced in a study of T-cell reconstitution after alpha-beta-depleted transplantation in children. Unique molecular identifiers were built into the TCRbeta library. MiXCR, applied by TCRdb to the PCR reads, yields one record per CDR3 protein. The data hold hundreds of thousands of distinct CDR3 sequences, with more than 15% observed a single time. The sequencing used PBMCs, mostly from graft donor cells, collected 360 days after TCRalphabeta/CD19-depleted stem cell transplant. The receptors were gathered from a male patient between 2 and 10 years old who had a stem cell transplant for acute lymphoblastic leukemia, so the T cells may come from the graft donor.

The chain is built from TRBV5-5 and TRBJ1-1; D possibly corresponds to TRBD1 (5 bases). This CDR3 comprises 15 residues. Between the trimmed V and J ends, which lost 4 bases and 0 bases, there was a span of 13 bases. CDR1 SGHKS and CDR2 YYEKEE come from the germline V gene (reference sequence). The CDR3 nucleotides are TGTGCCAGCAGCAGGGGTGGGGGTTTGAACACTGAAGCTTTCTTT. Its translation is CASSRGGGLNTEAFF.

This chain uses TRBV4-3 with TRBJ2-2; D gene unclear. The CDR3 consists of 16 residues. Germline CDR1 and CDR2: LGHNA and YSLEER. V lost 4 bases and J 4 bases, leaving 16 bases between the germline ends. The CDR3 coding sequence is TGCGCCAGCAGCCCCTCTGGGGAAGGCCCCACCGGGGAGCTGTTTTTT. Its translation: CASSPSGEGPTGELFF.

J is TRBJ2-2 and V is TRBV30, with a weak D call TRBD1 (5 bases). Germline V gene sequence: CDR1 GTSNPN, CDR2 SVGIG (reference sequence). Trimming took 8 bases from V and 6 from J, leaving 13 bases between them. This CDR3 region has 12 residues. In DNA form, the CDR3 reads TGTGCCGGGAACAGGTGGCCCGGGGAGCTGTTTTTT. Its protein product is CAGNRWPGELFF. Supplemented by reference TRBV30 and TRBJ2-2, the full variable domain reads SQTIHQWPATLVQPVGSPLSLECTVEGTSNPNLYWYRQAAGRGLQLLFYSVGIGQISSEVPQNLSASRPQDRQFILSSKKLLLSDSGFYLCAGNRWPGELFFGEGSRLTVL.

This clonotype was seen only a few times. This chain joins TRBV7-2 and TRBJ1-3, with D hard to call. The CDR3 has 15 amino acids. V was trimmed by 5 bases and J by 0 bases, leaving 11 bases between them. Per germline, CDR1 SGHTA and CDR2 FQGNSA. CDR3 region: CASSRDGDSGNTIYF. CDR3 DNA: TGTGCCAGCAGCCGAGATGGCGACTCTGGAAACACCATATATTTT.